The present T cell receptor (beta chain) was sequenced within a study of T cell responses to AZD1222 COVID-19 vaccine. The data were produced by immunoSEQ multiplex PCR, yet TCRdb's version contains in-frame clones alone and is incomplete. This repertoire shows about 90,000 clones, 88% found once; its top ten account for about 9.3%. The CDR3 consists of 13 residues. CDR1 GTSNPN and CDR2 SVGIG come from the germline V gene (reference sequence). With 1 base removed from V and 2 bases from J, the gap between germline ends came to 7 bases. As regards this clone: The target antigen is unknown.

Study-wide points: Clonal diversity may have been underestimated, and the donors were mostly white British, with more females than males. Reports indicate that nearly half of spike-specific TCRs are directed at unmutated variant regions. Repertoire samples came only from after the peak T cell response.

The chain employs TRBV30 and TRBJ2-3, with D uncertain. The sequences come from peripheral blood, collected on day 0 of MenACWY control vaccination. The sequence derives from an adult in good health. The CDR3 bases are TGTGCCTGGAGTGATGGCACCACAGATACGCAGTATTTT. Its protein is CAWSDGTTDTQYF.